This TCR beta chain was recorded in a study of T cell responses to AZD1222 COVID-19 vaccine. The study, taken as a whole, reports: Two doses of AZD1222 preceded a rise in Spike-specific TCR breadth and depth. All repertoire sampling was performed exclusively after the peak T cell response.

Method: immunoSEQ multiplex PCR; TCRdb's copy keeps in-frame clones and lacks some. Found here are about 170,000 clones, 80% to 95% of them singletons; the top ten hold around 3.8%. With regard to this clone: Its specificity is unknown.

CDR3 length: 13 residues. V lost 2 bases and J lost 5, with 7 bases in between. Germline assignment: CDR1 SEHNR and CDR2 FQNEAQ (reference sequence). The chain couples TRBV7-9 to TRBJ1-5; the D is unclear. The TCR originated in an adult in good health. The material sequenced was peripheral blood, taken on day 0 of AZD1222 vaccination. CDR3 nucleotides: TGTGCCAGCAGCTTAACCGAAGATCAGCCCCAGCATTTT. Protein sequence: CASSLTEDQPQHF.